This TCR beta chain was captured in a study of shared clonotypes between healthy human individuals. Every contributor of samples was a Caucasian grown-up residing in Nashville, Tennessee. Pooled CD45RO+ cells and CCR7-negative CD45RA+ TemRA cells made up CD8 memory. This CDR3 has 17 residues. V shed 3 bases and J 0 bases; nucleotides not matched to a gene: 8. Germline V gene sequence: CDR1 MGHRA, CDR2 YSYEKL. Across several immunoSEQ plates, the genomic DNA of each subset was split evenly. Assay: immunoSEQ multiplex PCR; the TCRdb copy retains only in-frame clones and omits some. The sample yields approximately 88,000 clones, about 70% seen once.

This sequence was found in a man aged 30-40 years in good health. The chain recombines TRBV4-1 with TRBJ2-7; 10 bases match TRBD2. The specimen sequenced was memory CD8+ T cells sorted from blood. The subset was: CD45RO+ cells pooled with CCR7-negative TemRA cells. CDR3 loop: CASSQPTSGASSYEQYF. CDR3 in DNA: TGCGCCAGCAGCCAGCCAACTAGCGGGGCTAGCTCCTACGAGCAGTACTTC.